This record covers a single T cell receptor beta chain. Its cognate antigen is unknown. Generated by immunoSEQ multiplex PCR, the TCRdb table keeps only in-frame clones and is missing some. The sample lists some 130 clones; 77% were seen once. The data are from a study of tissue T cells after allogeneic stem cell transplantation. Study-level background: Patients with graft-versus-host disease had grafts: several unmodified, three CD34-selected and T-cell-depleted.

CDR1 is MGHRA, CDR2 YSYEKL, per germline. Germline trimming cut 1 base from V and 7 bases from J; bases unmatched to any gene: 16. CDR3 length equals 18 residues. Adult allogeneic hematopoietic cell transplant recipients with steroid-refractory graft-versus-host disease were prospectively enrolled for research autopsy. Autopsy tissues included GI tract, liver, skin and lymphoid organs. Study outcomes and limitations: Motif-based clustering found tissue-specific repertoire signatures shared across patients, though few clones were shared.

This clonotype originated in a female patient aged 40-75 years with steroid-refractory graft-versus-host disease after an allogeneic stem cell transplant. Some T cells may trace back to the graft donor. The chain employs TRBV4-1 and TRBJ2-1, with TRBD2 matching 7 bases. Source: descending colon tissue, taken at autopsy. The CDR3 region is CASSQGSSGLWGLNEQFF. CDR3 DNA sequence: TGCGCCAGCAGCCAAGGTAGTAGCGGGTTATGGGGCTTGAATGAGCAGTTCTTC.